The rows below give T cell receptor beta chains drawn from one sample of a study of T cells of healthy individuals. In TCRdb, the 5' RACE reads were re-called with MiXCR into one record per CDR3 protein. The sample contains around 100,000 distinct CDR3 sequences, around 17% of which appear only once. These receptors were collected from a human donor in good health. Each CDR3 is given with its conserved first and last residue. The D gene is left open where the match is weak. Not all rows give a size; the values are once, few, many and, for expanded clones, a class.

TRBV20-1	many	TRBJ2-3	.	CSASSAGGYRDTQYF	TGCAGTGCTAGTTCTGCAGGGGGGTATAGAGATACGCAGTATTTT
TRBV29-1	.	TRBJ1-1	.	CSARTTEAFF	TGCAGCGCGAGGACCACTGAAGCTTTCTTT
TRBV11-1	.	TRBJ2-2	.	CASSLAVRVRTGELFF	TGTGCCAGCAGCTTAGCGGTGCGGGTGCGCACCGGGGAGCTGTTTTTT
TRBV2	medium-sized	TRBJ2-3	.	CASGGPSTIF	TGTGCCAGCGGGGGACCTTCTACGATTTTT
TRBV20-1	many	TRBJ1-1	.	CSAMGGADTEAFF	TGCAGTGCAATGGGGGGGGCGGACACTGAAGCTTTCTTT
TRBV9	few	TRBJ1-5	.	CASSVVGGGEQSNQPQHF	TGTGCCAGCAGCGTAGTTGGAGGGGGAGAGCAAAGCAATCAGCCCCAGCATTTT
TRBV10-2	.	TRBJ2-1	TRBD2	CASSGTSGNVEQFF	TGCGCCAGCAGTGGGACTAGCGGGAATGTTGAGCAGTTCTTC
TRBV5-1	.	TRBJ2-7	.	CASSFRTEKYEQYF	TGCGCCAGCAGCTTTCGAACAGAGAAGTACGAGCAGTACTTC
TRBV9	few	TRBJ1-1	TRBD1	CASGDLTGTGAEAFF	TGTGCCAGCGGCGACCTTACCGGGACAGGGGCTGAAGCTTTCTTT
TRBV6-2/TRBV6-3	few	TRBJ1-5	.	CASRPGNQPQHF	TGTGCCAGCAGACCGGGCAATCAGCCCCAGCATTTT
TRBV5-1	many	TRBJ1-4	TRBD1	CASSLSGTGEEKLFF	TGCGCCAGCAGCTTGTCCGGGACAGGGGAGGAAAAACTGTTTTTT
TRBV7-2	.	TRBJ2-1	TRBD1	CASSLDRGPLNEQFF	TGTGCCAGCAGCTTAGACAGGGGGCCCCTAAATGAGCAGTTCTTC
TRBV12-3/TRBV12-4	.	TRBJ1-2	TRBD1	CASSLGTGFGYTF	TGTGCCAGCAGTCTTGGGACAGGGTTTGGCTACACCTTC
TRBV7-8	many	TRBJ2-3	TRBD2	CASTDRTSGIADTQYF	TGTGCCAGCACCGATCGTACTAGCGGGATAGCAGATACGCAGTATTTT
TRBV7-9	.	TRBJ1-1	TRBD1	CASSLTGGLDTEAFF	TGTGCCAGCAGTCTAACAGGGGGCCTCGACACTGAAGCTTTCTTT
TRBV6-2/TRBV6-3	.	TRBJ1-1	.	CASERRGADTEAFF	TGTGCCAGCGAAAGGAGGGGTGCGGACACTGAAGCTTTCTTT
TRBV7-7	many	TRBJ2-1	.	CASSALTSNEQFF	TGTGCCAGCAGCGCCCTGACTAGCAATGAGCAGTTCTTC
TRBV20-1	.	TRBJ1-5	.	CSPGDGVGNQPQHF	TGCAGTCCGGGGGACGGAGTAGGCAATCAGCCCCAGCATTTT
TRBV7-2	many	TRBJ1-6	.	CASSFGQVNNSPLHF	TGTGCCAGCAGCTTTGGGCAGGTTAATAATTCACCCCTCCACTTT
TRBV9	.	TRBJ2-3	TRBD2	CASSVAPHKAGGKDTQYF	TGTGCCAGCAGCGTAGCCCCCCATAAGGCGGGAGGGAAGGATACGCAGTATTTT
TRBV5-6	.	TRBJ2-5	.	CASSFVEEAEETQYF	TGTGCCAGCAGCTTCGTGGAGGAGGCCGAAGAGACCCAGTACTTC
TRBV4-3	.	TRBJ1-2	.	CASSPSFGGDYGYTF	TGCGCCAGCAGCCCCTCCTTCGGGGGGGACTATGGCTACACCTTC
TRBV5-5	few	TRBJ1-2	.	CASSLAGEYGYTF	TGTGCCAGCAGCTTGGCAGGGGAGTATGGCTACACCTTC
TRBV7-8	.	TRBJ2-6	.	CASRGRGANVLTF	TGTGCCAGCAGGGGGCGTGGGGCCAACGTCCTGACTTTC
TRBV10-3	few	TRBJ2-1	TRBD1	CAITLGVPGQANNEQFF	TGTGCCATCACCCTAGGGGTACCGGGACAGGCAAACAATGAGCAGTTCTTC
TRBV7-2	.	TRBJ1-5	.	CASSFRGVVNQPQHF	TGTGCCAGCAGCTTTCGGGGTGTAGTAAACCAGCCCCAGCATTTT
TRBV6-4	.	TRBJ2-3	.	CASSDGTHQGSDTQYF	TGTGCCAGCAGTGACGGGACACACCAGGGGTCAGATACGCAGTATTTT
TRBV10-3	few	TRBJ1-2	.	CAISENGRGWFGYTF	TGTGCCATCAGTGAGAACGGTCGGGGCTGGTTTGGCTACACCTTC
TRBV29-1	many	TRBJ1-3	.	CSVAIYSGNTIYF	TGCAGCGTTGCGATTTACTCTGGAAACACCATATATTTT
TRBV7-2	.	TRBJ2-3	.	CASSLNGAYTDTQYF	TGTGCCAGCAGCTTAAACGGGGCTTACACAGATACGCAGTATTTT
TRBV24-1	many	TRBJ2-1	.	CATSGLDNEQFF	TGTGCCACCAGTGGGTTGGACAATGAGCAGTTCTTC
TRBV7-9	few	TRBJ2-1	TRBD2	CASSFGSGGPNEQFF	TGTGCCAGCAGCTTCGGGTCGGGAGGGCCCAATGAGCAGTTCTTC
TRBV5-6	few	TRBJ2-1	.	CASSGPGENNEQFF	TGTGCCAGCAGCGGACCGGGGGAAAACAATGAGCAGTTCTTC
TRBV28	few	TRBJ1-6	.	CASSFDQGNRPLHF	TGTGCCAGCAGTTTTGATCAGGGGAATAGGCCCCTCCACTTT
TRBV6-2/TRBV6-3	.	TRBJ2-7	.	CASSYFYQSKGNEQYF	TGTGCCAGCAGTTACTTTTACCAGTCGAAGGGGAACGAGCAGTACTTC
TRBV6-1	few	TRBJ2-7	.	CASSPGTVGEQYF	TGTGCCAGCAGTCCCGGGACCGTCGGGGAGCAGTACTTC
TRBV7-3	.	TRBJ1-1	TRBD1	CASSWTGNTEAFF	TGTGCCAGCAGCTGGACAGGAAACACTGAAGCTTTCTTT
TRBV4-3	many	TRBJ1-6	TRBD1	CASSQDYFRDSSYNSPLHF	TGCGCCAGCAGCCAAGATTACTTCCGGGACAGCTCCTATAATTCACCCCTCCACTTT
TRBV20-1	.	TRBJ2-1	TRBD2	CSAKKSGLAGLEQFF	TGCAGTGCGAAAAAGTCTGGACTAGCGGGGTTGGAGCAGTTCTTC
TRBV6-5	.	TRBJ1-6	TRBD1	CATRDRGYSPLHF	TGTGCCACCCGAGACAGGGGGTATTCACCCCTCCACTTT
TRBV12-3/TRBV12-4	.	TRBJ2-7	.	CASSRQTGREQYF	TGTGCCAGCAGCCGACAGACGGGCCGCGAGCAGTACTTC
TRBV4-3	.	TRBJ2-7	TRBD2	CASSLVAGEGSYEQYF	TGCGCCAGCAGCCTTGTAGCGGGAGAGGGTTCCTACGAGCAGTACTTC
TRBV7-6	.	TRBJ1-3	.	CASSLANTIYF	TGTGCCAGCAGCTTGGCGAACACCATATATTTT
TRBV28	.	TRBJ1-6	.	CASNDINNSPLHF	TGTGCCAGCAACGACATAAACAATTCACCCCTCCACTTT
TRBV4-2	.	TRBJ2-4	.	CASSQRLAGGGFSNIQYF	TGTGCCAGCAGCCAAAGGTTGGCAGGGGGGGGATTTTCAAACATTCAGTACTTC
TRBV30	many	TRBJ2-3	.	CAWSRRATDTQYF	TGTGCCTGGAGCCGGAGAGCTACAGATACGCAGTATTTT
TRBV7-2	.	TRBJ2-1	TRBD2	CASRQHSGGAEEQFF	TGTGCCAGCAGGCAACATAGCGGGGGGGCGGAGGAGCAGTTCTTC
TRBV10-3	few	TRBJ2-7	TRBD1	CAITGQGHYEQYF	TGTGCCATCACGGGACAGGGACATTACGAGCAGTACTTC
TRBV14	few	TRBJ2-4	TRBD1	CASSQTRDRGYIQYF	TGTGCCAGCAGCCAGACCCGGGACAGGGGATACATTCAGTACTTC
TRBV20-1	few	TRBJ1-1	TRBD1	CSARGQGVTEAFF	TGCAGTGCTAGGGGACAGGGAGTCACTGAAGCTTTCTTT
TRBV7-6	few	TRBJ1-4	.	CASSLGTNEKLFF	TGTGCCAGCAGCTTAGGCACTAATGAAAAACTGTTTTTT
TRBV20-1	.	TRBJ2-1	TRBD2	CSAGTSGRGEQFF	TGCAGTGCTGGGACTAGCGGGAGGGGTGAGCAGTTCTTC
TRBV2	.	TRBJ1-1	.	CASSEQGLGDTEAFF	TGTGCCAGCAGTGAACAGGGGCTCGGGGACACTGAAGCTTTCTTT
TRBV20-1	few	TRBJ1-4	.	CSARDATGGEKLFF	TGCAGTGCTAGAGACGCGACCGGGGGTGAAAAACTGTTTTTT